The 3 T cell receptor beta chains given below trace back to one sample, sequenced in a study of T cell responses to AZD1222 COVID-19 vaccine. Assay used: immunoSEQ multiplex PCR; TCRdb lists only in-frame clones, some missing. The data show some 120,000 clones, with roughly 88% seen just once and around a sixth held by the top ten. Sequenced here: peripheral blood, sampled on day 0 of MenACWY control vaccination. These receptors were obtained from an adult in good health.

This chain joins TRBV6-5 and TRBJ2-5; D unresolved. Germline V gene sequence: CDR1 MNHEY, CDR2 SVGAGI. The CDR3 is made up of 12 amino acids. Trimming took 6 bases from V and 6 from J, leaving 11 bases between them. CDR3 DNA: TGTGCCAGCAGCGGGCCGCAGAAGACCCAGTACTTC. Its protein is CASSGPQKTQYF.

This chain links TRBV4-1 with TRBJ1-5; maybe TRBD1 (5 bases). There are 19 residues in the CDR3. Trimming pared 0 bases from V and 4 bases from J, leaving 22 bases between. Germline V gives CDR1 MGHRA, CDR2 YSYEKL. For the CDR3, the DNA is TGCGCCAGCAGCCAAGATATCTTGCCTCCACCGTGGGGGAATCAGCCCCAGCATTTT. Protein sequence: CASSQDILPPPWGNQPQHF.

V is TRBV28 and J is TRBJ2-7; TRBD2 is a possible D gene (5 bases). Germline lookup yields CDR1 MDHEN and CDR2 SYDVKM. V was trimmed by 2 bases and J by 6 bases, leaving 11 bases between them. The CDR3 is 13 amino acids. The CDR3 DNA follows: TGTGCCAGCAGTTTAGGACTCCGGGGCGAGCAGTACTTC. As protein: CASSLGLRGEQYF.